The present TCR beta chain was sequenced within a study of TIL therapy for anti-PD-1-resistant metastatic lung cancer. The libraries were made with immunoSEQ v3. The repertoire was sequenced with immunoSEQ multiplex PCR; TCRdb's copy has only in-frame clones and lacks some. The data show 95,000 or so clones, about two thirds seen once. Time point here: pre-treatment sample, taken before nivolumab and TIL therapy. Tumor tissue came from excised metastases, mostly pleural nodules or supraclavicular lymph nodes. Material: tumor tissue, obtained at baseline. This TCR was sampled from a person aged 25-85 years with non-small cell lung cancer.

CDR3 loop: CAISAGFVTDTQYF. In DNA form, the CDR3 reads TGTGCCATCAGTGCCGGGTTTGTCACAGATACGCAGTATTTT. The rearrangement joins TRBV10-3 to TRBJ2-3; D gene uncertain. The ends were cut back, 4 bases at V and 2 bases at J, with 10 bases in the middle. The length of the CDR3 is 14 residues. Per germline, CDR1 ENHRY and CDR2 SYGVKD.